The 27 T cell receptor beta chains reported below all come from one sample, sequenced in a study of Ad26.COV2.S vaccination and SARS-CoV-2 variants. Libraries were prepared by immunoSEQ multiplex PCR; TCRdb keeps only in-frame clonotypes and omits some of them. The profile shows hundreds of thousands of clones, 89% of them singletons. Treatment denoted: 15 to 20 received Ad26.COV2.S at low or high dose, single or two shots; 5 received placebo; per-sample allocation not given. Collection of samples fell on day 63 after the first vaccine or placebo injection. The specimen comprised peripheral blood, sampled in a trial of Ad26.COV2.S vaccine versus placebo. The receptors here all came from a person between 18 and 60 years old who received the Ad26.COV2.S COVID-19 vaccine or a placebo.

The chain carries TRBV10-3 and TRBJ2-7; D is unresolved. Germline assignment: CDR1 ENHRY and CDR2 SYGVKD. The CDR3 consists of 11 residues. V was shortened by 9 bases and J by 2 bases, with 8 bases between the two germline ends. The CDR3, as DNA: TGTGCCATGGGCACCCCCTACGAGCAGTACTTC. Translation gives CAMGTPYEQYF.

The chain has TRBV27 and TRBJ1-5, with D perhaps matching TRBD1 (6 bases). Germline loops: CDR1 MNHEY, CDR2 SMNVEV (reference sequence). The V end lost 5 bases, the J end lost 4 bases, and 12 bases lay between the germline ends. The CDR3 is 14 amino acids. The CDR3 sequence is CASSAGTPNQPQHF. CDR3 sequence (DNA): TGTGCCAGCAGTGCCGGGACACCGAATCAGCCCCAGCATTTT.

Note on this clone: The sample contains more than one DNA sequence encoding this CDR3. The chain combines TRBV10-3 with TRBJ1-2, with D hard to call. The CDR3 contains 13 residues. Trimming shortened V by 0 bases and J by 3 bases, and 5 bases separated the two germline ends. Germline V gene sequence: CDR1 ENHRY, CDR2 SYGVKD. CDR3 protein: CAISESTDYGYTF. The CDR3 coding sequence is TGTGCCATCAGTGAGTCGACCGACTATGGCTACACCTTC.

This clone has only a few counts. V is TRBV5-6 and J is TRBJ2-7; D may be TRBD2 (6 bases). From germline, CDR1 is SGHDT and CDR2 YYEEEE. The CDR3 covers 14 residues. Trimming took 6 bases from V and 0 from J, leaving 13 bases between them. The CDR3 coding sequence is TGTGCCAGCACCTGGCGGGGCGCCTCCTACGAGCAGTACTTC. Protein sequence: CASTWRGASYEQYF.

The rearrangement uses TRBV9 and TRBJ1-3; D uncertain. The V end lost 4 bases, the J end lost 2 bases, and 7 bases lay between the germline ends. Germline V lookup: CDR1 SGDLS, CDR2 YYNGEE. This CDR3 spans 13 amino acids. In nucleotides, the CDR3 is TGTGCCAGCAGCACCTATACTGGAAACACCATATATTTT. Translated: CASSTYTGNTIYF.

This clone has a single count. The chain carries TRBV10-3 and TRBJ1-5, with a weak D call TRBD1 (6 bases). The CDR3 runs to 12 residues. Trimming shortened V by 4 bases and J by 5 bases, and 6 bases separated the two germline ends. CDR1 is ENHRY, CDR2 SYGVKD, per germline. The CDR3 sequence: CAISGQDQPQHF. CDR3 coding DNA: TGTGCCATCAGTGGACAGGATCAGCCCCAGCATTTT.

V and J are TRBV4-2 and TRBJ2-6, with 12 positions matching TRBD2. This CDR3 is 19 amino acids long. The junction had 5 bases not matched to a gene; V was cut back by 2 bases and J by 0 bases. Germline loops: CDR1 LGHNA, CDR2 YNFKEQ. The CDR3 spells CASSQRTSGTGSGANVLTF. The CDR3 nucleotides are TGTGCCAGCAGCCAAAGGACTAGCGGGACAGGCTCTGGGGCCAACGTCCTGACTTTC.

The chain carries TRBV5-5 and TRBJ2-1, with 10 positions matching TRBD2. V trimming: 4 bases; J trimming: 9 bases; junction bases outside the gene matches: 7. The CDR3 totals 14 residues. CDR1 and CDR2 (germline): SGHKS, YYEKEE (reference sequence). The CDR3 sequence: CASSAPSGSSEQFF. CDR3 nucleotide sequence: TGTGCCAGCAGCGCCCCTAGCGGGAGCAGTGAGCAGTTCTTC.

V gene TRBV29-1 combines with J gene TRBJ2-3, with 7 positions matching TRBD2. The CDR3 is made up of 15 amino acids. With 2 bases clipped from V and 1 base from J, the junction kept 6 bases outside the gene matches. From germline, CDR1 is SQVTM and CDR2 ANQGSEA. The CDR3, as DNA: TGCAGCGTTGAAAGAGGGAGGGCGCGCACAGATACGCAGTATTTT. As protein: CSVERGRARTDTQYF.

The chain carries TRBV5-1 and TRBJ1-5; TRBD1 matches at 9 bases. CDR3 length equals 15 residues. CDR1 is SGHRS and CDR2 is YFSETQ in the germline V gene. With 0 bases clipped from V and 5 bases from J, the junction kept 3 bases outside the gene matches. The CDR3 loop reads CASSLGTGGYQPQHF. CDR3 coding DNA: TGCGCCAGCAGCTTGGGAACAGGGGGCTATCAGCCCCAGCATTTT.

V gene TRBV5-1 combines with J gene TRBJ1-5; tentative D call: TRBD1 (6 bases). CDR1 and CDR2 (germline): SGHRS, YFSETQ. The CDR3 sequence is 15 residues long. The germline V and J ends were trimmed by 0 bases and 5 bases, with 12 bases remaining between them. CDR3 sequence reads: CASSLGGQGHQPQHF. The CDR3 coding sequence is TGCGCCAGCAGCTTGGGGGGGCAGGGGCATCAGCCCCAGCATTTT.

As DNA, the CDR3 is TGTGCCGGCCGGGGGAGCTCCTCGTATGGCTACACCTTC. The encoded protein is CAGRGSSSYGYTF. This sequence joins TRBV6-5 and TRBJ1-2; D is possibly TRBD1 (5 bases). The germline V gene has CDR1 MNHEY and CDR2 SVGAGI. Trimming shortened V by 11 bases and J by 5 bases, and 18 bases separated the two germline ends. This CDR3 contains 13 residues.

The chain combines TRBV27 with TRBJ2-1; 9 nucleotides agree with TRBD1. The CDR3 is 15 amino acids. J gave up 0 bases and V 6 bases, and 3 bases lay outside the gene matches. Germline lookup yields CDR1 MNHEY and CDR2 SMNVEV (reference sequence). The DNA for the CDR3 is TGTGCCAGCAGCACAGGGGGCCTCTCCTACAATGAGCAGTTCTTC. This translates into CASSTGGLSYNEQFF.

The chain recombines TRBV5-6 with TRBJ2-7; possibly TRBD2 for D (6 bases). The germline V gene has CDR1 SGHDT and CDR2 YYEEEE. V was trimmed by 2 bases and J by 5 bases, leaving 14 bases between them. The CDR3 loop spans 14 amino acids. Here the CDR3 DNA reads TGTGCCAGCAGCTTTCTCGGGGGTCTAGACGAGCAGTACTTC. Residues: CASSFLGGLDEQYF.

Of note for this clone: This same CDR3 is encoded by further DNA sequences in the sample. The chain carries TRBV7-9 and TRBJ2-6, with D possibly TRBD2 on 5 matching bases. Per the germline V gene, CDR1 is SEHNR and CDR2 is FQNEAQ (reference sequence). This CDR3 contains 15 residues. With 3 bases removed from V and 0 bases from J, the gap between germline ends came to 6 bases. CDR3 region: CASSLGSSGANVLTF. The CDR3 DNA follows: TGTGCCAGCAGCTTGGGGAGCTCTGGGGCCAACGTCCTGACTTTC. The full variable domain, its missing parts supplied by reference TRBV7-9 and TRBJ2-6, is DTGVSQNPRHKITKRGQNVTFRCDPISEHNRLYWYRQTLGQGPEFLTYFQNEAQLEKSRLLSDRFSAERPKGSFSTLEIQRTEQGDSAMYLCASSLGSSGANVLTFGAGSRLTVL.

V gene TRBV7-2 combines with J gene TRBJ1-6; D is unclear. Germline V gene sequence: CDR1 SGHTA, CDR2 FQGNSA. This CDR3 is built from 16 residues. Trimming removed 0 bases at V and 5 bases at J, with 11 bases between. This CDR3 is CASSLAPFRDNSPLHF. In nucleotides, the CDR3 is TGTGCCAGCAGCTTAGCGCCCTTTAGGGATAATTCACCCCTCCACTTT. The whole variable domain, remainder taken from reference TRBV7-2 and TRBJ1-6, is GAGVSQSPSNKVTEKGKDVELRCDPISGHTALYWYRQSLGQGLEFLIYFQGNSAPDKSGLPSDRFSAERTGGSVSTLTIQRTQQEDSAVYLCASSLAPFRDNSPLHFGNGTRLTVT.

The chain has TRBV30 and TRBJ2-3, with 8 bases matching TRBD1. The CDR3 consists of 12 residues. Germline V lookup: CDR1 GTSNPN, CDR2 SVGIG (reference sequence). V was clipped by 7 bases and J by 4 bases; unmatched bases: 4. Here the CDR3 reads CAYRQGSDTQYF. The DNA of the CDR3 is TGTGCCTACCGACAGGGGTCAGATACGCAGTATTTT.

The table lists this clone with a few counts. The chain's CDR3 is CASSLGPGQGETQYF. In nucleotides, the CDR3 is TGTGCCAGCTCACTCGGCCCGGGACAGGGGGAGACCCAGTACTTC. V usage is TRBV18 and J usage is TRBJ2-5, with TRBD1 matching 10 bases. The CDR3 extends over 15 amino acids. CDR1 is KGHSH, CDR2 LQKENI, per germline. V lost 4 bases, J lost 5 bases, and 7 bases stayed unmatched.

The rearrangement uses TRBV7-2 and TRBJ2-7, with no clear D. V was clipped by 1 base and J by 2 bases, with 9 bases between them. Germline CDR1 reads SGHTA; CDR2 reads FQGNSA. The length of the CDR3 is 14 residues. The CDR3 DNA is TGTGCCAGCAGCTTAGGGCCGGGCCCCTACGAGCAGTACTTC. It yields the protein CASSLGPGPYEQYF.

The chain is built from TRBV15 and TRBJ2-2; TRBD2 matches at 9 bases. Germline lookup yields CDR1 LNHNV and CDR2 YYDKDF (reference sequence). The V segment lost 5 bases and the J segment 4 bases; nucleotides outside the gene matches: 11. This CDR3 region has 17 residues. CDR3 in amino acids: CATSGSFSGSSTGELFF. CDR3 nucleotide sequence: TGTGCCACCAGCGGGTCCTTTAGCGGGAGTTCCACCGGGGAGCTGTTTTTT.

The V call is TRBV24-1, the J call TRBJ2-5; D unclear. Germline V gene data show CDR1 as KGHDR and CDR2 as SFDVKD. The ends were cut back, 2 bases at V and 0 bases at J, with 0 bases in the middle. This CDR3 region has 12 residues. The CDR3 region has the DNA TGTGCCACCAGTGATTACCAAGAGACCCAGTACTTC. It codes for CATSDYQETQYF.

The J gene is TRBJ1-1, the V gene TRBV29-1; D might be TRBD1 (5 bases). The CDR3 loop spans 14 amino acids. V lost 3 bases, J lost 5 bases, and 16 bases lay in between. The germline V gene encodes CDR1 SQVTM and CDR2 ANQGSEA. This CDR3 reads CSVEAAGRRTEAFF. The CDR3 bases are TGCAGCGTTGAGGCTGCGGGGCGCCGGACTGAAGCTTTCTTT.

The V and J genes are TRBV19 and TRBJ2-2; the match to TRBD2 covers 15 bases. Per germline, CDR1 LNHDA and CDR2 SQIVND (reference sequence). This CDR3 contains 18 residues. Trimming at V came to 3 bases and at J to 7 bases, leaving 9 bases not matched to a gene. The CDR3 coding sequence is TGTGCCAGTAGTATCGGACTAGCGGGAGGGCCTGACTTCGGGGAGCTGTTTTTT. Protein sequence: CASSIGLAGGPDFGELFF.

V and J are TRBV27 and TRBJ2-7; 9 positions match TRBD1. Trimming took 2 bases from V and 5 from J; bases not matched to a gene: 10. Germline V gene sequence: CDR1 MNHEY, CDR2 SMNVEV (reference sequence). The CDR3 covers 16 residues. CDR3 bases: TGTGCCAGCAGTTTACGTGCTTGGGACAGGGACCACGAGCAGTACTTC. It translates to CASSLRAWDRDHEQYF.

This rearrangement joins TRBV6-5 to TRBJ2-5, with 7 bases aligning to TRBD1. V dropped 0 bases and J dropped 1; count of bases not matched to a gene: 5. Per germline, CDR1 MNHEY and CDR2 SVGAGI. The CDR3 runs 16 residues. CDR3 DNA sequence: TGTGCCAGCAGTTACTCGTGGACAGGCGGCCAAGAGACCCAGTACTTC. Amino acid sequence: CASSYSWTGGQETQYF.

The CDR3 sequence: CSVSESASTEQYF. CDR3 nucleotides: TGCAGCGTTTCAGAGTCAGCCTCAACCGAGCAGTACTTC. The rearrangement joins TRBV29-1 to TRBJ2-7, with D unresolved. Germline values: CDR1 SQVTM, CDR2 ANQGSEA. Trimming left V 5 bases short and J 6 bases short, with 17 bases between. The CDR3 has 13 amino acids.

The chain links TRBV4-3 to TRBJ2-7; TRBD2 is a possible D gene (5 bases). V shed 3 bases and J shed 7 bases, with 13 bases lying between them. The CDR3 covers 13 residues. The germline V gene has CDR1 LGHNA and CDR2 YSLEER. The DNA of the CDR3 is TGCGCCAGCAGCCAGGATCTGTCGGGAGAGCAGTACTTC. It yields the protein CASSQDLSGEQYF.